Following are 9 T cell receptor beta chains from one sample sequenced in a study of technical replicates of blood from a handful of donors. The method was immunoSEQ multiplex PCR; TCRdb's version includes in-frame clones alone and lacks a portion of them. The table lists tens of thousands of clones, around 96% of them singletons. The sample comprised T cells isolated from PBMCs. The receptor source for this set is a human donor in good health.

The V and J genes are TRBV11-2 and TRBJ2-1; TRBD1 is a possible D gene (6 bases). Trimming stripped 0 bases from V and 4 bases from J, with 16 bases between. Looked up from germline, CDR1 is SGHAT and CDR2 is FQNNGV. This CDR3 is built from 17 residues. The CDR3 loop is CASSLDTWDTSYNEQFF. The CDR3 DNA reads as TGTGCCAGCAGCTTAGATACCTGGGACACCTCGTACAATGAGCAGTTCTTC.

This chain links TRBV7-3 with TRBJ1-1; 8 positions match TRBD1. Germline CDR1 reads SGHTA; CDR2 reads FQGTGA. V lost 3 bases to trimming and J lost 7 bases; unmatched junction nucleotides: 7. The CDR3 has 14 amino acids. The CDR3 bases are TGTGCCAGCAGCTTTTCGCTACAGGGGGGTGAAGCTTTCTTT. Residues: CASSFSLQGGEAFF.

This chain joins TRBV4-2 and TRBJ2-3; the D gene is possibly TRBD1 (6 bases). Trimming took off 1 base at V and 0 bases at J, with 17 bases between the two ends. Germline V lookup: CDR1 LGHNA, CDR2 YNFKEQ. The CDR3 consists of 18 residues. DNA for the CDR3: TGTGCCAGCAGCCAAGGGGTGGGGGCGGGTTTTAGCACAGATACGCAGTATTTT. Its protein is CASSQGVGAGFSTDTQYF.

The chain recombines TRBV4-1 with TRBJ2-7; D gene unclear. The germline V gene has CDR1 MGHRA and CDR2 YSYEKL. V was cut by 4 bases and J by 3 bases, with 7 bases left in between. The CDR3 runs 12 residues. The CDR3 loop reads CASSLDFYEQYF. CDR3 DNA: TGCGCCAGCAGCCTTGACTTCTACGAGCAGTACTTC.

This clone was recorded only once. The rearrangement joins TRBV29-1 to TRBJ1-1; a weak D match, TRBD1 (6 bases). Germline assignment: CDR1 SQVTM and CDR2 ANQGSEA. The ends were cut back, 7 bases at V and 1 base at J, with 16 bases in the middle. This CDR3 is 14 amino acids long. CDR3: CSADPGHKNTEAFF. CDR3 nucleotides: TGCAGCGCCGATCCGGGACATAAGAACACTGAAGCTTTCTTT. Full variable domain (remainder filled in from reference TRBV29-1 and TRBJ1-1): SAVISQKPSRDICQRGTSLTIQCQVDSQVTMMFWYRQQPGQSLTLIATANQGSEATYESGFVIDKFPISRPNLTFSTLTVSNMSPEDSSIYLCSADPGHKNTEAFFGQGTRLTVV.

The chain couples TRBV7-9 to TRBJ1-2; a weak D match, TRBD1 (6 bases). The CDR3 has 15 residues. Trimming removed 1 base from V and 4 bases from J, with 13 bases in between. Germline lookup yields CDR1 SEHNR and CDR2 FQNEAQ (reference sequence). DNA of the CDR3: TGTGCCAGCAGCTTAGGGACAGCTCTGTTCTATGGCTACACCTTC. This gives the protein CASSLGTALFYGYTF.

The chain joins TRBV5-1 to TRBJ2-3; 8 bases map to TRBD2. With V trimmed by 0 bases and J by 4 bases, 4 bases remained unmatched. The CDR3 runs 15 residues. The germline V gene has CDR1 SGHRS and CDR2 YFSETQ. The CDR3 here is CASSLAGGLPDTQYF. The CDR3, as DNA: TGCGCCAGCAGCTTGGCGGGAGGGCTCCCAGATACGCAGTATTTT.

V is TRBV19 and J is TRBJ1-5; 8 bases match TRBD1. This CDR3 is built from 16 residues. With V trimmed by 8 bases and J by 0 bases, 9 bases remained unmatched. Per the germline V gene, CDR1 is LNHDA and CDR2 is SQIVND (reference sequence). CDR3 sequence reads: CASGQGPSYSNQPQHF. The CDR3 region has the DNA TGTGCCAGTGGACAGGGCCCTTCCTATAGCAATCAGCCCCAGCATTTT.

The V gene is TRBV4-1, the J gene TRBJ2-7; D gene uncertain. The V end was cut by 1 base, the J end by 5 bases, with 12 bases between. Germline V gives CDR1 MGHRA, CDR2 YSYEKL. The CDR3 sequence is 14 residues long. The CDR3 here is CASSQGLRSHEQYF. DNA of the CDR3: TGCGCCAGCAGCCAAGGTCTGCGGTCCCACGAGCAGTACTTC.